This entry concerns a single TCR beta chain. Its antigen is not known. At one end, the junction sequence differs from germline, possibly due to a read error. Constant-region reverse primers amplified full-length variable regions, followed by semi-nested Nested Universal Primer A PCR. Using its own MiXCR run on the 5' RACE reads, TCRdb lists one record per CDR3 protein. The sample records some 5,600 distinct CDR3 sequences, roughly 60% being singletons. CDR3 length: 12 residues. The germline V gene encodes CDR1 DFQATT and CDR2 SNEGSKA (reference sequence). Study-wide findings and caveats: Whole repertoires were not studied in the larger cohort, only one V-J beta rearrangement.

This chain joins TRBV20-1 and TRBJ1-1; D possibly corresponds to TRBD1 (5 bases). Sequenced material: naive CD4+ T cells sorted from blood. Subset indicated: naive CD4+ T cells, CD4+CD45RA+CD25-. This sequence was found in a female donor with breast cancer. DNA of the CDR3: TGCACCATGGACACGTTGAACACTGAACCTTTCTTT. As protein: CTMDTLNTEPFF.